The present T cell receptor beta chain was sequenced within a study of human T cells and chemical hapten exposure. This clonotype was seen a few times. Within the library, unique molecular identifiers were attached to each individual cDNA molecule. MiXCR, applied by TCRdb to the RACE reads, yields one record per CDR3 protein. This sample has around 130,000 distinct CDR3 sequences, with 9% to 10% found just once. Noted time point: healthy volunteer bleed at 2 weeks. Whole blood that had not been fractionated was the source of extracted total RNA. CDR1 is SGHRS and CDR2 is YFSETQ in the germline V gene. The CDR3 spans 15 residues. V was pared by 0 bases and J by 6 bases, with 14 bases between.

The sample taken for sequencing was whole blood. The sequence was obtained from a male donor in good health. Some clones in this sample may be carry-over from other donors' samples. This chain uses TRBV5-1 with TRBJ2-3, with D possibly TRBD2 on 6 matching bases. Here the CDR3 reads CASSLAGDVPDTQYF. DNA of the CDR3: TGCGCCAGCAGCTTGGCGGGAGACGTACCGGATACGCAGTATTTT.